The 22 T cell receptor beta chains below all came from one sample that was sequenced in a study of beta chain features in type 1 diabetes. Study-level findings and limits: Shorter TCRB CDR3s, moderately but significantly so, were found in Type 1 diabetes patients in all four CD4+ subsets.

No antigens are known for them. The entirety of the isolated RNA underwent reverse transcription, so expressed TCRB transcripts were sequenced. Repertoires were generated with immunoSEQ multiplex PCR, while TCRdb's copy carries only in-frame clones and drops some. This sample has roughly 400,000 clones; 9.5% to 10% occur once, and the top ten carry around 0.66%. The sample comprised central memory CD4+ T cells from blood. The receptors were gathered from a man aged 25-40 years with type 1 diabetes.

There are a few counts of this clone. The chain has TRBV7-2 and TRBJ2-3; 9 bases fit TRBD1. The CDR3 extends over 13 amino acids. The junction had 3 bases not matched to a gene; V was cut back by 5 bases and J by 6 bases. Germline V gene data show CDR1 as SGHTA and CDR2 as FQGNSA. The CDR3 DNA sequence: TGTGCCAGCAGCACAGGGGGCTCCGATACGCAGTATTTT. Translation: CASSTGGSDTQYF.

V and J are TRBV20-1 and TRBJ2-7; possibly TRBD1 or TRBD2 for D (6 bases each). The CDR3 runs 11 residues. From germline, CDR1 is DFQATT and CDR2 SNEGSKA (reference sequence). CDR3 DNA sequence: TGCAGGGCCGCGGGGACATACGAGCAGTACTTC. Protein sequence: CRAAGTYEQYF.

The rearrangement uses TRBV4-1 and TRBJ2-5; 15 bases align to TRBD2. This CDR3 region has 15 residues. Losses at the gene ends were 8 bases for V and 5 bases for J; bases not matched to a gene: 6. Germline values: CDR1 MGHRA, CDR2 YSYEKL. The CDR3 DNA reads as TGCGCCAGCGGACTAGCGGGAGGGCCAGGGGAGACCCAGTACTTC. Translation gives CASGLAGGPGETQYF.

This rearrangement joins TRBV28 to TRBJ1-1, with D uncertain. V was clipped by 5 bases and J by 5 bases, with 12 bases between them. The CDR3 length is 13 residues. Germline CDR1 MDHEN, CDR2 SYDVKM. Written as DNA, the CDR3 is TGTGCCAGCAGTCGAGTAACTCGGACTGAAGCTTTCTTT. Its protein product is CASSRVTRTEAFF.

J is TRBJ2-6 and V is TRBV6-1, with a tentative D call TRBD1 (6 bases). Germline V gene data show CDR1 as MNHNS and CDR2 as SASEGT. The CDR3 totals 14 residues. V gave up 5 bases and J gave up 3 bases, with 8 bases separating them. The CDR3 reads CASSSGVGANVLTF. The CDR3 coding sequence is TGTGCCAGCAGTTCAGGGGTTGGGGCCAACGTCCTGACTTTC.

The sample holds many counts of this clone. The V gene is TRBV14, the J gene TRBJ2-3; D remains ambiguous. The length of the CDR3 is 14 residues. Germline CDR1 reads SGHDN; CDR2 reads FVKESK. Trimming left V 2 bases short and J 2 bases short, with 8 bases between. The CDR3, as DNA: TGTGCCAGCAGCCAACCTCGATACACAGATACGCAGTATTTT. This translates into CASSQPRYTDTQYF.

J is TRBJ2-2 and V is TRBV19, with 7 bases aligning to TRBD2. The germline CDR1 and CDR2 sequences are LNHDA and SQIVND (reference sequence). This CDR3 has 14 amino acids. The ends lost 4 bases at V and 1 base at J; junction bases unmatched: 0. The CDR3 DNA reads TGTGCCAGTAGTACTAGCGGGAACACCGGGGAGCTGTTTTTT. The encoded protein is CASSTSGNTGELFF.

CDR3 protein: CASSQDARGPSGNTIYF. Here the CDR3 DNA reads TGTGCCAGCAGCCAAGATGCTCGGGGACCCTCTGGAAACACCATATATTTT. The gene calls are TRBV4-2 and TRBJ1-3, with D perhaps TRBD1 (5 bases). The CDR3 is made up of 17 amino acids. In germline, CDR1 is LGHNA, CDR2 YNFKEQ. Trimming removed 0 bases at V and 0 bases at J, with 12 bases between.

The chain combines TRBV28 with TRBJ1-5; TRBD1 aligns across 8 bases. J gave up 9 bases and V 4 bases, and 14 bases lay outside the gene matches. This CDR3 region has 16 residues. The germline gives CDR1 MDHEN, CDR2 SYDVKM. CDR3 sequence reads: CASSYREGQGGPPQHF. CDR3 bases: TGTGCCAGCAGTTATAGGGAAGGACAGGGCGGGCCGCCCCAGCATTTT.

The chain carries TRBV7-9 and TRBJ1-2; no definite D call. Per germline, CDR1 SEHNR and CDR2 FQNEAQ (reference sequence). The V and J ends lost 4 bases and 1 base respectively, with 13 bases between them. This CDR3 contains 15 residues. In DNA form, the CDR3 reads TGTGCCAGCAGCTCCACACCGTCTCATAACTATGGCTACACCTTC. It encodes CASSSTPSHNYGYTF.

The table lists this clone with a few counts. The V gene is TRBV6-5, the J gene TRBJ2-1; D gene unclear. The germline gives CDR1 MNHEY, CDR2 SVGAGI. CDR3 size: 14 residues. V was pared by 2 bases and J by 8 bases, with 13 bases between. CDR3 residues: CASSYLVLHDEQFF. DNA for the CDR3: TGTGCCAGCAGTTACCTAGTCCTTCACGATGAGCAGTTCTTC.

This clone was recorded a few times. The CDR3 DNA reads as TGCGCCAGCAGCTTGGGGGTTGGACACACCAATGAAAAACTGTTTTTT. Encoded protein: CASSLGVGHTNEKLFF. The J gene is TRBJ1-4, the V gene TRBV5-1; tentative D call: TRBD1 (5 bases). Trimming took off 0 bases at V and 5 bases at J, with 14 bases between the two ends. There are 16 residues in the CDR3. Germline CDR1 SGHRS, CDR2 YFSETQ.

This chain links TRBV27 with TRBJ1-1; tentatively, D is TRBD1 (5 bases). This CDR3 comprises 15 residues. Germline values: CDR1 MNHEY, CDR2 SMNVEV (reference sequence). V was shortened by 2 bases and J by 1 base, with 11 bases between the two germline ends. CDR3 sequence reads: CASSLGAGKNTEAFF. CDR3 coding DNA: TGTGCCAGCAGTTTAGGGGCAGGCAAGAACACTGAAGCTTTCTTT.

The rearrangement links TRBV7-9 to TRBJ1-4, with 11 bases fitting TRBD1. V trimming: 4 bases; J trimming: 7 bases; junction bases outside the gene matches: 8. CDR1 SEHNR and CDR2 FQNEAQ come from the germline V gene (reference sequence). This CDR3 spans 16 amino acids. The CDR3 region is CASSWDRGSMSEKLFF. In DNA, the CDR3 is TGTGCCAGCAGCTGGGACAGGGGGAGTATGAGTGAAAAACTGTTTTTT.

The chain uses TRBV6-5 and TRBJ2-1; 7 bases agree with TRBD2. The germline V gene encodes CDR1 MNHEY and CDR2 SVGAGI. Trimming at V came to 7 bases and at J to 10 bases, leaving 7 bases not matched to a gene. CDR3 length equals 12 residues. CDR3 amino acids: CASIGAGREQFF. CDR3 nucleotides: TGTGCCAGCATAGGAGCGGGGCGGGAGCAGTTCTTC.

This clone appeared a few times. The rearrangement links TRBV6-5 to TRBJ2-3, with D tentatively TRBD1 or TRBD2 (5 bases each). CDR1 is MNHEY and CDR2 is SVGAGI in the germline V gene. Deletions cut 2 bases from V and 4 bases from J, with 10 bases between. This CDR3 has 14 amino acids. CDR3 nucleotide sequence: TGTGCCAGCAGTTACAAGCGAGGGGCAGATACGCAGTATTTT. It codes for CASSYKRGADTQYF.

V gene TRBV7-2 combines with J gene TRBJ2-7, with 7 nucleotides matching TRBD2. J was trimmed by 4 bases and V by 0 bases; bases with no gene match: 6. CDR1 is SGHTA and CDR2 is FQGNSA in the germline V gene. The CDR3 sequence is 15 residues long. CDR3 DNA sequence: TGTGCCAGCAGCTTAGCGGGAGGGCCTCAGTACGAGCAGTACTTC. Protein sequence: CASSLAGGPQYEQYF.

The chain joins TRBV7-9 to TRBJ2-3; D remains unclear. Trimming shortened V by 3 bases and J by 4 bases, and 11 bases separated the two germline ends. The CDR3 has 14 amino acids. CDR1 SEHNR and CDR2 FQNEAQ come from the germline V gene (reference sequence). The CDR3 DNA follows: TGTGCCAGCAGCTTGCAGGTTACATCAGATACGCAGTATTTT. This gives the protein CASSLQVTSDTQYF.

This chain joins TRBV27 and TRBJ2-3, with D unresolved. With 2 bases removed from V and 11 bases from J, the gap between germline ends came to 8 bases. CDR3 size: 11 residues. CDR1 is MNHEY, CDR2 SMNVEV, per germline (reference sequence). The CDR3 reads CASSLNSRQYF. The CDR3, as DNA: TGTGCCAGCAGTTTAAACAGTCGGCAGTATTTT.

This clone showed up just a few times. Other DNA sequences in the same sample also yield this CDR3. This chain joins TRBV6-1 and TRBJ2-5, with unresolved D. The CDR3 length is 11 residues. Between the trimmed V and J ends, which lost 5 bases and 5 bases, there was a span of 6 bases. Germline CDR1 and CDR2: MNHNS and SASEGT. CDR3 loop: CASSPGETQYF. In DNA, the CDR3 is TGTGCCAGCAGTCCCGGTGAGACCCAGTACTTC.

This chain links TRBV6-5 with TRBJ1-1; 7 bases line up with TRBD1. Germline trimming cut 6 bases from V and 0 bases from J; bases unmatched to any gene: 7. The CDR3 extends over 15 amino acids. Germline V CDR1 and CDR2: MNHEY, SVGAGI. The DNA for the CDR3 is TGTGCCAGCAGCCAGGGGACAGTTTTGAACACTGAAGCTTTCTTT. Its translation is CASSQGTVLNTEAFF.

This sequence joins TRBV5-1 and TRBJ2-7; TRBD1 matches 9 bases. The length of the CDR3 is 14 residues. From germline, CDR1 is SGHRS and CDR2 YFSETQ. V shed 0 bases and J 6 bases; nucleotides not matched to a gene: 4. CDR3 in amino acids: CASSLGDRVAEQYF. The CDR3 nucleotides are TGCGCCAGCAGCTTGGGGGACAGGGTGGCCGAGCAGTACTTC.